Listed below are T cell receptor beta chains from one sample, sequenced in a study of T cell changes during pregnancy in multiple sclerosis. Profiled with immunoSEQ multiplex PCR; TCRdb holds only in-frame clones, not every one. Of about 23,000 clones listed, about 86% are singletons. The sequences come from CD4+ T cells from peripheral blood mononuclear cells, collected in the first trimester of pregnancy. The receptor set was obtained from a female donor in good health, enrolled as a control in a pregnancy study. CDR3s include the opening cysteine and the closing phenylalanine or tryptophan. D genes are given only for firm matches. Expanded clones are given a class, and other clones once, few, many or no size at all.

d_call	clone_size	v_call	j_call	cdr3_aa	cdr3_nt
TRBD1	.	TRBV14	TRBJ1-2	CASSQVSGQGTGYTF	TGTGCCAGCAGCCAAGTATCGGGACAGGGGACGGGCTACACCTTC
.	few	TRBV5-1	TRBJ2-1	CASSLAEASSYNEQFF	TGCGCCAGCAGCTTGGCTGAGGCCAGCTCCTACAATGAGCAGTTCTTC
.	.	TRBV19	TRBJ2-4	CASTRTGMENIQYF	TGTGCCAGTACCCGAACAGGGATGGAAAACATTCAGTACTTC
.	.	TRBV13	TRBJ2-5	CASSITPETQYF	TGTGCCAGCAGTATTACTCCGGAGACCCAGTACTTC
.	.	TRBV5-8	TRBJ2-1	CASSPQWNLGGTYNEQFF	TGTGCCAGCAGTCCTCAGTGGAATTTGGGGGGTACCTACAATGAGCAGTTCTTC
.	.	TRBV28	TRBJ2-1	CASRSGTLLLGQFF	TGTGCCAGCAGATCCGGGACACTCCTACTGGGGCAGTTCTTC
TRBD1	.	TRBV6-4	TRBJ1-2	CASNEDRGRHGYTF	TGTGCCAGCAATGAGGACAGGGGGCGCCATGGCTACACCTTC
TRBD2	.	TRBV7-2	TRBJ2-1	CASSSPIAGANNEQFF	TGTGCCAGCAGCTCCCCAATAGCGGGAGCCAACAATGAGCAGTTCTTC
.	.	TRBV6-5	TRBJ1-1	CASSLRELNTEAFF	TGTGCCAGCAGTCTAAGAGAGCTGAACACTGAAGCTTTCTTT
.	.	TRBV4-3	TRBJ2-7	CASSQGMTGGEQYF	TGCGCCAGCAGCCAAGGGATGACCGGGGGCGAGCAGTACTTC
TRBD1	.	TRBV18	TRBJ1-1	CASSPLRDRGRPEAFF	TGTGCCAGCTCACCACTCCGGGACAGGGGGCGTCCTGAAGCTTTCTTT
.	once	TRBV7-6	TRBJ1-1	CASSSQSGLTEAFF	TGTGCCAGCAGCTCGCAAAGCGGGCTCACTGAAGCTTTCTTT
.	once	TRBV4-1	TRBJ2-3	CASSPTPSGGGLDTQYF	TGCGCCAGCAGCCCCACCCCCTCCGGGGGTGGATTGGATACGCAGTATTTT
.	once	TRBV6-5	TRBJ1-1	CASTNRRQMNTEAFF	TGTGCCAGCACGAACCGGAGACAGATGAACACTGAAGCTTTCTTT
TRBD2	.	TRBV5-3	TRBJ2-3	CARSKRSGGTDTQYF	TGTGCCAGAAGCAAGAGGAGCGGGGGCACAGATACGCAGTATTTT
TRBD1	.	TRBV5-8	TRBJ1-2	CASSRRQGGDNYGYTF	TGTGCCAGCAGCCGGAGACAGGGGGGAGATAACTATGGCTACACCTTC
TRBD2	.	TRBV4-2	TRBJ2-3	CASSQESSGGAHTQYF	TGTGCCAGCAGCCAAGAGTCCAGCGGGGGGGCCCATACGCAGTATTTT
.	.	TRBV19	TRBJ1-1	CASSIDGVLNTEAFF	TGTGCCAGTAGTATCGACGGGGTACTGAACACTGAAGCTTTCTTT
TRBD2	.	TRBV9	TRBJ2-5	CASSSAGTSGKETQYF	TGTGCCAGCAGCTCAGCCGGGACTAGCGGGAAGGAGACCCAGTACTTC
TRBD1	.	TRBV7-3	TRBJ2-3	CASSLGGQGRDTQYF	TGTGCCAGCAGCTTAGGGGGACAGGGGAGAGATACGCAGTATTTT
TRBD1	once	TRBV7-3	TRBJ2-2	CASSQTPGGNGELFF	TGTGCCAGCAGCCAAACACCAGGGGGCAACGGGGAGCTGTTTTTT
.	once	TRBV5-4	TRBJ1-1	CASSLAGMNTEAFF	TGTGCCAGCAGCTTGGCGGGTATGAACACTGAAGCTTTCTTT
TRBD1	.	TRBV7-2	TRBJ1-2	CASSLDTGAGGYTF	TGTGCCAGCAGCTTAGATACAGGGGCCGGTGGCTACACCTTC
TRBD1	.	TRBV25-1	TRBJ2-3	CASSDPGTGVHTDTQYF	TGTGCCAGCAGTGACCCCGGGACAGGGGTCCACACAGATACGCAGTATTTT
TRBD2	.	TRBV10-3	TRBJ2-7	CAISNLGLAESTRQYF	TGTGCCATCAGCAACCTGGGACTAGCGGAGTCTACGAGGCAGTACTTC
.	once	TRBV7-9	TRBJ1-1	CASSPSPWTTTEAFF	TGTGCCAGCAGCCCTAGTCCTTGGACAACCACTGAAGCTTTCTTT
TRBD2	.	TRBV2	TRBJ2-3	CASKVGGRTDTQYF	TGTGCCAGCAAGGTGGGAGGGCGCACAGATACGCAGTATTTT
TRBD1	.	TRBV28	TRBJ1-2	CASSSGTGGFYGYTF	TGTGCCAGCAGCTCCGGGACAGGGGGCTTCTATGGCTACACCTTC
.	.	TRBV7-2	TRBJ2-3	CASSSLVLSQYF	TGTGCCAGCAGTTCACTAGTTTTGTCGCAGTATTTT
TRBD2	.	TRBV4-2	TRBJ2-3	CASSQGGGRPGTSGSTDTQYF	TGTGCCAGCAGCCAAGGGGGGGGGCGTCCCGGGACTAGCGGAAGCACAGATACGCAGTATTTT
TRBD1	.	TRBV7-9	TRBJ1-6	CASSQTRGNSPLHF	TGTGCCAGCAGTCAGACCAGGGGGAATTCACCCCTCCACTTT
.	.	TRBV5-1	TRBJ1-1	CASSLGTYTEAFF	TGCGCCAGCAGCTTGGGGACTTACACTGAAGCTTTCTTT
.	.	TRBV11-2	TRBJ1-4	CASSPTGATNEKLFF	TGTGCCAGCAGCCCGACGGGTGCAACTAATGAAAAACTGTTTTTT
.	.	TRBV4-1	TRBJ1-4	CASSQDRDKYEKLFF	TGCGCCAGCAGCCAAGACCGGGACAAGTATGAAAAACTGTTTTTT
.	once	TRBV28	TRBJ1-2	CASSPRTGTLGYGYTF	TGTGCCAGCAGTCCAAGGACCGGGACACTCGGCTATGGCTACACCTTC
TRBD2	.	TRBV10-2	TRBJ2-5	CTSSGGGSGPQETQYF	TGCACCAGCAGTGGGGGAGGTAGCGGGCCCCAAGAGACCCAGTACTTC
.	once	TRBV29-1	TRBJ1-2	CSVEEGLPRYGYTF	TGCAGCGTTGAAGAGGGCCTACCGCGCTATGGCTACACCTTC
.	.	TRBV28	TRBJ1-2	CASGGYTF	TGTGCCTCCGGGGGCTACACCTTC